These 14 T cell receptor beta chains were all obtained from the same sample, sequenced in a study of CD8 T cells in Susac syndrome. When the RNA was reverse transcribed, random hexamers were used with an input of roughly 0.45 to 1 ug. Each CDR3 protein gets one entry after TCRdb re-called the immunoSEQ multiplex PCR reads with MiXCR. The profile covers approximately 77,000 distinct CDR3 sequences, with 90% to 95% appearing a single time and about 0.52% taken by the ten largest. Source material: CD4+ T cells from PBMCs. Receptors originate from a human donor with Susac syndrome.

The chain combines TRBV19 with TRBJ2-2; unclear D gene. The V end was cut by 5 bases, the J end by 0 bases, with 13 bases between. CDR1 LNHDA and CDR2 SQIVND come from the germline V gene (reference sequence). The CDR3 totals 16 residues. This CDR3 reads CASSPQVGTNTGELFF. For the CDR3, the DNA is TGTGCCAGTAGTCCCCAGGTCGGAACGAACACCGGGGAGCTGTTTTTT. The full variable domain, with the rest looked up from reference TRBV19 and TRBJ2-2, is DGGITQSPKYLFRKEGQNVTLSCEQNLNHDAMYWYRQDPGQGLRLIYYSQIVNDFQKGDIAEGYSVSREKKESFPLTVTSAQKNPTAFYLCASSPQVGTNTGELFFGEGSRLTVL.

The chain has TRBV7-3 and TRBJ2-5; D gene ambiguous. Trimming left V 0 bases short and J 5 bases short, with 7 bases between. The CDR3 totals 13 residues. Germline V gives CDR1 SGHTA, CDR2 FQGTGA. The CDR3 DNA is TGTGCCAGCAGCTTAACCGGGTACGAGACCCAGTACTTC. Translation gives CASSLTGYETQYF.

The CDR3 nucleotides are TGTGCCAGCTCACCGAATACAGCTTACAATGAGCAGTTCTTC. This translates into CASSPNTAYNEQFF. The genes are TRBV18 and TRBJ2-1, with D hard to call. The CDR3 runs 14 residues. Germline CDR1 is KGHSH and CDR2 is LQKENI. V lost 3 bases and J lost 4, with 10 bases in between.

The chain carries TRBV7-2 and TRBJ1-2, with 9 positions matching TRBD1. The CDR3 is 16 residues long. Per the germline V gene, CDR1 is SGHTA and CDR2 is FQGNSA. The V gene end was trimmed by 1 base and the J gene end by 8 bases; junction bases not matched to a gene: 11. CDR3 protein: CASSLDHFGTGRGYTF. CDR3 nucleotide sequence: TGTGCCAGCAGCTTAGACCATTTTGGGACAGGGAGGGGCTACACCTTC.

Only one count was recorded for this clonotype. The V call is TRBV24-1, the J call TRBJ2-3; D is unclear. In germline, CDR1 is KGHDR, CDR2 SFDVKD. V lost 4 bases to trimming and J lost 3 bases, with 10 bases between them. The CDR3 sequence is 14 residues long. The CDR3 DNA sequence: TGTGCCACCAGTGACTCACTGACAACAGATACGCAGTATTTT. Its translation is CATSDSLTTDTQYF.

This chain links TRBV5-1 with TRBJ2-1; possible D gene TRBD1, 6 bases. Germline lookup yields CDR1 SGHRS and CDR2 YFSETQ. V gave up 4 bases and J gave up 9 bases, with 11 bases separating them. The CDR3 is 12 residues long. CDR3 sequence: CASSRDNFEQFF. The CDR3 bases are TGCGCCAGCAGCCGGGACAATTTTGAGCAGTTCTTC.

The V and J genes are TRBV27 and TRBJ2-1; 16 bases are a match to TRBD2. Germline assignment: CDR1 MNHEY and CDR2 SMNVEV (reference sequence). The CDR3 has 19 residues. Unmatched junction bases numbered 11, after V lost 3 bases and J lost 6 bases. CDR3 protein: CASSFGTSGRAGVRNEQFF. DNA for the CDR3: TGTGCCAGCAGTTTCGGGACTAGCGGGAGGGCCGGGGTCCGCAATGAGCAGTTCTTC.

This sequence joins TRBV28 and TRBJ2-7; D gene unclear. V lost 2 bases to trimming and J lost 6 bases, with 26 bases between them. Germline CDR1 reads MDHEN; CDR2 reads SYDVKM. CDR3 length equals 18 residues. Here the CDR3 reads CASSLNSIGTSSPCEQYF. CDR3 in DNA: TGTGCCAGCAGTTTAAATTCGATAGGAACGTCTTCTCCCTGCGAGCAGTACTTC. The full variable domain, rest sourced from reference TRBV28 and TRBJ2-7, is DVKVTQSSRYLVKRTGEKVFLECVQDMDHENMFWYRQDPGLGLRLIYFSYDVKMKEKGDIPEGYSVSREKKERFSLILESASTNQTSMYLCASSLNSIGTSSPCEQYFGPGTRLTVT.

The chain links TRBV11-3 to TRBJ2-7; 8 bases map to TRBD2. The V segment lost 5 bases and the J segment 3 bases; nucleotides outside the gene matches: 3. Per the germline V gene, CDR1 is SGHNT and CDR2 is YENEEA. The CDR3 covers 13 residues. Written as DNA, the CDR3 is TGTGCCAGCAGCGTAGCGGGAAACTACGAGCAGTACTTC. This translates into CASSVAGNYEQYF.

The rearrangement links TRBV19 to TRBJ2-7; the D gene could be TRBD1 or TRBD2 (5 bases each). Per germline, CDR1 LNHDA and CDR2 SQIVND (reference sequence). V shed 5 bases and J shed 1 base, with 21 bases lying between them. The CDR3 is made up of 17 amino acids. The CDR3 DNA reads as TGTGCCAGTAGTCGTCAGAGCAGAGGGGCAAGGTCCTACGAGCAGTACTTC. It specifies CASSRQSRGARSYEQYF.

V is TRBV5-6 and J is TRBJ2-7, with a weak D call TRBD2 (6 bases). Trimming removed 0 bases from V and 6 bases from J, with 10 bases in between. Germline V lookup: CDR1 SGHDT, CDR2 YYEEEE. The CDR3 has 13 amino acids. The CDR3 region has the DNA TGTGCCAGCAGCTTGGCCGTGGGGGGCGAGCAGTACTTC. Protein product: CASSLAVGGEQYF.

The chain carries TRBV9 and TRBJ1-2; tentative D call: TRBD1 (6 bases). The CDR3 loop spans 14 amino acids. V lost 6 bases, J lost 4 bases, and 16 bases lay in between. Germline V CDR1 and CDR2: SGDLS, YYNGEE. The chain's CDR3 is CASNRQDPTYGYTF. In DNA form, the CDR3 reads TGTGCCAGCAACCGACAGGATCCCACCTATGGCTACACCTTC.

The chain recombines TRBV29-1 with TRBJ2-5; D not certain. Trimming removed 4 bases from V and 1 base from J, with 10 bases in between. Germline lookup yields CDR1 SQVTM and CDR2 ANQGSEA. This CDR3 is 13 amino acids long. For the CDR3, the DNA is TGCAGCGTTGGGGTCCAAATCCAAGAGACCCAGTACTTC. Amino acids: CSVGVQIQETQYF. The full variable domain, rest sourced from reference TRBV29-1 and TRBJ2-5, is SAVISQKPSRDICQRGTSLTIQCQVDSQVTMMFWYRQQPGQSLTLIATANQGSEATYESGFVIDKFPISRPNLTFSTLTVSNMSPEDSSIYLCSVGVQIQETQYFGPGTRLLVL.

The genes are TRBV2 and TRBJ2-5; 7 bases fit TRBD1. The CDR3 length is 13 residues. The ends lost 8 bases at V and 3 bases at J; junction bases unmatched: 6. Germline-derived CDR1 and CDR2 are SNHLY and FYNNEI. This CDR3 is CASEKDREETQYF. CDR3 bases: TGTGCCAGCGAGAAAGACAGGGAAGAGACCCAGTACTTC.